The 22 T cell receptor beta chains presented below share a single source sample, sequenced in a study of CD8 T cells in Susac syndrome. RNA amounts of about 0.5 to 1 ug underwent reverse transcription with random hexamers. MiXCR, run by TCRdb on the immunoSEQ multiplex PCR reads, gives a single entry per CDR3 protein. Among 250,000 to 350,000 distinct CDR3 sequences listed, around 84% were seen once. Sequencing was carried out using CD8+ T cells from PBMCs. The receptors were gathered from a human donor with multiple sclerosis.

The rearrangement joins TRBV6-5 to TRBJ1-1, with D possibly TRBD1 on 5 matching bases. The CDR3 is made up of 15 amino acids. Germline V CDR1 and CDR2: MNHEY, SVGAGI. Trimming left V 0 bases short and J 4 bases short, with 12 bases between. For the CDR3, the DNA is TGTGCCAGCAGTTACTCTGCAGGGCCGGGCACTGAAGCTTTCTTT. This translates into CASSYSAGPGTEAFF.

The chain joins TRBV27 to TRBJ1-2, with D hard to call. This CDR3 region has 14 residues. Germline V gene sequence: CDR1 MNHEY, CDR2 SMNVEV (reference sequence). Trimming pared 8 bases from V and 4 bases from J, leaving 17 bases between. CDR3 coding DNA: TGTGCCAGCGGTCTCGCGGGGAACGCCTATGGCTACACCTTC. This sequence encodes CASGLAGNAYGYTF.

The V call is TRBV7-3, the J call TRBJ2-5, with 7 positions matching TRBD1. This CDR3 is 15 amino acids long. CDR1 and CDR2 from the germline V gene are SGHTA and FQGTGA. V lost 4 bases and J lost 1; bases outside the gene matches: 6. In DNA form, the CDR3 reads TGTGCCAGCAGCTCTTCGGACAGGCCCCAAGAGACCCAGTACTTC. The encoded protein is CASSSSDRPQETQYF.

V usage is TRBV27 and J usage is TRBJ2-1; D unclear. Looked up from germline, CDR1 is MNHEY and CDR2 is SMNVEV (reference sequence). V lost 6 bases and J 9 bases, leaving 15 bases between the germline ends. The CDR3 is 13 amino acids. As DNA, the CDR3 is TGTGCCAGCAGCCTATCACTTAGGTCTGAGCAGTTCTTC. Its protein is CASSLSLRSEQFF.

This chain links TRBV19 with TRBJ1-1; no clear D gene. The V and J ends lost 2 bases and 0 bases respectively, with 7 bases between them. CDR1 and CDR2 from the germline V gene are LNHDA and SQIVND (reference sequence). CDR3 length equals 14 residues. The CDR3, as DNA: TGTGCCAGTAGTATAAGCCGCATGAACACTGAAGCTTTCTTT. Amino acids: CASSISRMNTEAFF. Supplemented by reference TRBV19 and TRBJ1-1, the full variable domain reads DGGITQSPKYLFRKEGQNVTLSCEQNLNHDAMYWYRQDPGQGLRLIYYSQIVNDFQKGDIAEGYSVSREKKESFPLTVTSAQKNPTAFYLCASSISRMNTEAFFGQGTRLTVV.

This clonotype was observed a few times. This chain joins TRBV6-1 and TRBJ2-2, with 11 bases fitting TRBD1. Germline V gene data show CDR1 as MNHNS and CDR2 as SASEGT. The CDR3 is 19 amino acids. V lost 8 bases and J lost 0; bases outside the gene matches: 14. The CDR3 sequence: CASSFRTGGGLANTGELFF. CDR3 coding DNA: TGTGCCAGCTCTTTCCGGACAGGGGGCGGCCTAGCGAACACCGGGGAGCTGTTTTTT.

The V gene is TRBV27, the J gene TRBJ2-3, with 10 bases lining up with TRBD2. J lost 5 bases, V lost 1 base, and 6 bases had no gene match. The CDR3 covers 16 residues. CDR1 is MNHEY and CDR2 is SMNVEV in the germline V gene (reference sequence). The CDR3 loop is CASSLLASGSRDTQYF. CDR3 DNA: TGTGCCAGCAGTTTATTGGCTAGCGGGAGTAGAGATACGCAGTATTTT.

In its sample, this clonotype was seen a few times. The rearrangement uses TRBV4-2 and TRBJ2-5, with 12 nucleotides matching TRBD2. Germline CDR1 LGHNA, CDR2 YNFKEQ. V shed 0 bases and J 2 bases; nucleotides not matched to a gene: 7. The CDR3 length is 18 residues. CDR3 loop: CASSQETSGSLWQETQYF. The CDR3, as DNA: TGTGCCAGCAGCCAAGAGACTAGCGGGAGCCTTTGGCAAGAGACCCAGTACTTC.

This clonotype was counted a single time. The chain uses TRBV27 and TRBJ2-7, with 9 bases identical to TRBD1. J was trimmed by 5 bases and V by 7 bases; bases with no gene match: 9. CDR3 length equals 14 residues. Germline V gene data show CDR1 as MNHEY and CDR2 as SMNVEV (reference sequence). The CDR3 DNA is TGTGCCAGCACGGACAGGGGTTTCGGCAACGAGCAGTACTTC. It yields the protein CASTDRGFGNEQYF.

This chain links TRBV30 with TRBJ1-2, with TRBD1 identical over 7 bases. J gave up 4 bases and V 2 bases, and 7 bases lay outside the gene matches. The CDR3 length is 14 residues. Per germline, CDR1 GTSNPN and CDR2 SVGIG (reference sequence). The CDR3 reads CAWSYRGSVYGYTF. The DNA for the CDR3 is TGTGCCTGGAGTTACAGGGGTTCCGTCTATGGCTACACCTTC.

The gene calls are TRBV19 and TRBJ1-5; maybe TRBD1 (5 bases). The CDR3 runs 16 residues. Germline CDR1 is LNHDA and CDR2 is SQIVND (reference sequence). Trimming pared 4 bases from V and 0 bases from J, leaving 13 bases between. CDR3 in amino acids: CASSTQGLYSNQPQHF. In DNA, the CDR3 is TGTGCCAGTAGTACTCAGGGCCTCTATAGCAATCAGCCCCAGCATTTT.

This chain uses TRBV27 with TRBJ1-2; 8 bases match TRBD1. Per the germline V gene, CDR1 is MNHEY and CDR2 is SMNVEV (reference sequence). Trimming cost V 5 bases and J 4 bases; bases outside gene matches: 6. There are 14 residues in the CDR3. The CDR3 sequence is CASSETGDIYGYTF. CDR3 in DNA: TGTGCCAGCAGTGAGACAGGGGACATCTATGGCTACACCTTC.

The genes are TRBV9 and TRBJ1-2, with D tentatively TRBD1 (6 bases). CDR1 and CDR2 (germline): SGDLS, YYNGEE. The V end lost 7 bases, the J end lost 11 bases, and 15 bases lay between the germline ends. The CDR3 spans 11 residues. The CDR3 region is CASGGRTGYTF. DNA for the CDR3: TGTGCCAGCGGGGGCCGGACGGGGTACACCTTC. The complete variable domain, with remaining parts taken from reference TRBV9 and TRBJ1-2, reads DSGVTQTPKHLITATGQRVTLRCSPRSGDLSVYWYQQSLDQGLQFLIQYYNGEERAKGNILERFSAQQFPDLHSELNLSSLELGDSALYFCASGGRTGYTFGSGTRLTVV.

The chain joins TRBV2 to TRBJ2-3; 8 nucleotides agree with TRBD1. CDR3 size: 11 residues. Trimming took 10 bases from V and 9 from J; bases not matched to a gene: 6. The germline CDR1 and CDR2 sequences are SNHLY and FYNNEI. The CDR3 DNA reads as TGTGCCACCACACAGGGGGGCACGCAGTATTTT. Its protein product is CATTQGGTQYF.

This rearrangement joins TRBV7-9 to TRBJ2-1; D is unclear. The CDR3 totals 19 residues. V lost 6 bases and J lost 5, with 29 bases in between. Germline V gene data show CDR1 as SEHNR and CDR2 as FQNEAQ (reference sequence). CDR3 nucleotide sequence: TGTGCCAGCAGGCCCACCGTTGGTAGGCTAACCGATTCCCACAATGAGCAGTTCTTC. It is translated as CASRPTVGRLTDSHNEQFF.

CDR3 in DNA: TGTGCCAGCAGCCAAGAGCCCCTCTACGAGCAGTACTTC. Residues: CASSQEPLYEQYF. J is TRBJ2-7 and V is TRBV14; no clear D gene. The CDR3 totals 13 residues. Germline assignment: CDR1 SGHDN and CDR2 FVKESK. V was clipped by 0 bases and J by 3 bases, with 6 bases between them.

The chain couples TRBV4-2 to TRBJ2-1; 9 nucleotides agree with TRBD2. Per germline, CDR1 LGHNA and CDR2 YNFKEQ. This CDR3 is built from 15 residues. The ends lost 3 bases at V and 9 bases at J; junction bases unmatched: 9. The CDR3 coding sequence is TGTGCCAGCAGCCAGGTAGCGGGAGTTTGGCCTGAGCAGTTCTTC. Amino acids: CASSQVAGVWPEQFF.

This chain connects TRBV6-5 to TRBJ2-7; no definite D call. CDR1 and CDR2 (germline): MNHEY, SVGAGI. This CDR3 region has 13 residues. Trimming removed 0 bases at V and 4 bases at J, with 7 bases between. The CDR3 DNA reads TGTGCCAGCAGTTACTCGATCTTATACGAGCAGTACTTC. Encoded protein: CASSYSILYEQYF.

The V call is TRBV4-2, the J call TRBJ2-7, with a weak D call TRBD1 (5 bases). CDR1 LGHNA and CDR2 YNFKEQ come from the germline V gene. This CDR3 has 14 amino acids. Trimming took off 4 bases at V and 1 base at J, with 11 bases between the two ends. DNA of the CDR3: TGTGCCAGCAGCCCCAGGGAAGTATCCTACGAGCAGTACTTC. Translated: CASSPREVSYEQYF.

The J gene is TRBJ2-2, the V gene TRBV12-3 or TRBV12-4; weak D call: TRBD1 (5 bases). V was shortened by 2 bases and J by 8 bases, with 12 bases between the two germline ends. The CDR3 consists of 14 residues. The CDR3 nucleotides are TGTGCCAGCAGTTTAAGTCAGGGTGGAGGGGAGCTGTTTTTT. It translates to CASSLSQGGGELFF.

CDR3 sequence (DNA): TGTGCCAGCAGCTTAGGCGGAACGAACACTGAAGCTTTCTTT. This translates into CASSLGGTNTEAFF. The V and J genes are TRBV7-9 and TRBJ1-1; D gene uncertain. V shed 1 base and J shed 1 base, with 7 bases lying between them. Germline V gives CDR1 SEHNR, CDR2 FQNEAQ (reference sequence). CDR3 length: 14 residues.

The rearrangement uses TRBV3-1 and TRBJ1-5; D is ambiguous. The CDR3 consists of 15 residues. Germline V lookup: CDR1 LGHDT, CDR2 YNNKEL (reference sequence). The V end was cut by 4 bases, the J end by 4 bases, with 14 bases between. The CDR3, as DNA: TGTGCCAGCAGCCCCCGAAATTTTGTGAATCAGCCCCAGCATTTT. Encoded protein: CASSPRNFVNQPQHF.